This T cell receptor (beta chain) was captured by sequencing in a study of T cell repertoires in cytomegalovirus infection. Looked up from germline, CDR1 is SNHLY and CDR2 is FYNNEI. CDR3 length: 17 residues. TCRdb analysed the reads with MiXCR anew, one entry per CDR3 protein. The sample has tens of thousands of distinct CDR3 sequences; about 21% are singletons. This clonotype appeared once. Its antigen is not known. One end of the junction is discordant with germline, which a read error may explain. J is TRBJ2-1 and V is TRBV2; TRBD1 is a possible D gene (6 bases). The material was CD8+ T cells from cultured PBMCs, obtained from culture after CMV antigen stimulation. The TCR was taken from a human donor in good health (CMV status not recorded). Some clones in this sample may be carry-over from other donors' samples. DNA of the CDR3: TGTGCCAGCAGTGAAACGGCCCAGGGGACCTACTACAATGAGCAGCTCTTC. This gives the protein CASSETAQGTYYNEQLF.